Following are 28 T cell receptor beta chains from one sample sequenced in a study of control samples from healthy donors and cancer patients. The data were produced by immunoSEQ multiplex PCR, yet TCRdb's version contains in-frame clones alone and is incomplete. The sample consists of 120,000 or so clones, roughly 87% of them appearing once. The sample comprised blood. The receptors come from a man in his forties or fifties in good health.

This chain links TRBV19 with TRBJ1-5; D gene ambiguous. Trimming took 1 base from V and 5 from J, leaving 9 bases between them. This CDR3 has 14 residues. CDR1 and CDR2 (germline): LNHDA, SQIVND (reference sequence). The DNA for the CDR3 is TGTGCCAGTAGTATAGCGGACGGAGATCAGCCCCAGCATTTT. This translates into CASSIADGDQPQHF. Together with reference TRBV19 and TRBJ1-5, the CDR3 gives the full variable domain: DGGITQSPKYLFRKEGQNVTLSCEQNLNHDAMYWYRQDPGQGLRLIYYSQIVNDFQKGDIAEGYSVSREKKESFPLTVTSAQKNPTAFYLCASSIADGDQPQHFGDGTRLSIL.

The chain links TRBV7-2 to TRBJ1-4, with D tentatively TRBD1 (5 bases). The ends were cut back, 5 bases at V and 8 bases at J, with 18 bases in the middle. This CDR3 contains 15 residues. The germline CDR1 and CDR2 sequences are SGHTA and FQGNSA. DNA of the CDR3: TGTGCCAGCAGCCCCCTGGGGGGTTACGGGGAAAAACTGTTTTTT. It codes for CASSPLGGYGEKLFF. Using reference TRBV7-2 and TRBJ1-4 for the parts outside the CDR3, the full variable domain is GAGVSQSPSNKVTEKGKDVELRCDPISGHTALYWYRQSLGQGLEFLIYFQGNSAPDKSGLPSDRFSAERTGGSVSTLTIQRTQQEDSAVYLCASSPLGGYGEKLFFGSGTQLSVL.

This clone has only a few counts. V and J are TRBV5-1 and TRBJ2-5; D ambiguous. CDR1 SGHRS and CDR2 YFSETQ come from the germline V gene. V lost 4 bases, J lost 3 bases, and 10 bases lay in between. This CDR3 comprises 13 residues. The CDR3 loop is CASSTAVKETQYF. As DNA, the CDR3 is TGCGCCAGCAGCACGGCCGTTAAAGAGACCCAGTACTTC.

The gene calls are TRBV10-1 and TRBJ1-1; 7 bases are shared with TRBD1. The CDR3 consists of 14 residues. Per the germline V gene, CDR1 is WNHNN and CDR2 is SYGVQD (reference sequence). V was pared by 4 bases and J by 5 bases, with 7 bases of the junction left unmatched. As DNA, the CDR3 is TGCGCCAGCAGTGCAGGACAGGTTGAAACTGAAGCTTTCTTT. It codes for CASSAGQVETEAFF.

This clone appeared a single time. V and J are TRBV24-1 and TRBJ2-5, with a possible D match to TRBD1 (6 bases). The germline CDR1 and CDR2 sequences are KGHDR and SFDVKD. Trimming left V 4 bases short and J 0 bases short, with 11 bases between. The CDR3 consists of 15 residues. Written as DNA, the CDR3 is TGTGCCACCAGTGACTCCGACAGGTACCAAGAGACCCAGTACTTC. Its protein product is CATSDSDRYQETQYF.

The chain carries TRBV6-5 and TRBJ1-3, with D perhaps matching TRBD1 (5 bases). This CDR3 comprises 14 residues. V was pared by 6 bases and J by 5 bases, with 14 bases between. Germline CDR1 MNHEY, CDR2 SVGAGI. CDR3 coding DNA: TGTGCCAGCAGCCGGGCGGGGGGGAGAAACACCATATATTTT. Protein product: CASSRAGGRNTIYF.

Here the CDR3 DNA reads TGTGCCAGCAGCTCCATCGGCATTCAGTACTTC. Encoded protein: CASSSIGIQYF. The rearrangement links TRBV7-9 to TRBJ2-4; D uncertain. Between the trimmed V and J ends, which lost 4 bases and 9 bases, there was a span of 7 bases. The CDR3 is 11 residues long. Germline lookup yields CDR1 SEHNR and CDR2 FQNEAQ (reference sequence).

The chain joins TRBV7-2 to TRBJ1-1; D not resolved. This CDR3 is built from 17 residues. V dropped 2 bases and J dropped 4 bases, with 20 bases sitting between them. Germline-derived CDR1 and CDR2 are SGHTA and FQGNSA. The CDR3 here is CASSLFAGDLIGTEAFF. Here the CDR3 DNA reads TGTGCCAGCAGCTTATTTGCAGGAGACTTGATTGGCACTGAAGCTTTCTTT.

The CDR3 nucleotides read TGTGCCAGCAGCCAGCAGACAAGCACAGATACGCAGTATTTT. It is translated as CASSQQTSTDTQYF. V is TRBV3-1 (or the pseudogene TRBV3-2) and J is TRBJ2-3; D gene uncertain. The CDR3 loop spans 14 amino acids. Between the trimmed V and J ends, which lost 3 bases and 0 bases, there was a span of 7 bases. The germline gives CDR1 LGHDT, CDR2 YNNKEL (reference sequence).

V is TRBV6-2 or TRBV6-3 and J is TRBJ2-7, with D unclear. V lost 0 bases to trimming and J lost 2 bases, with 2 bases between them. This CDR3 is built from 12 residues. CDR1 is MNHEY, CDR2 SVGEGT, per germline. CDR3 sequence reads: CASSYSPYEQYF. The CDR3 DNA follows: TGTGCCAGCAGTTACTCACCCTACGAGCAGTACTTC.

The V gene is TRBV5-4, the J gene TRBJ1-1; no clear D. V was trimmed by 7 bases and J by 0 bases, leaving 16 bases between them. This CDR3 has 15 amino acids. Germline V gives CDR1 SGHNT, CDR2 YYREEE (reference sequence). CDR3 region: CASSEGLGMNTEAFF. Written as DNA, the CDR3 is TGTGCCAGCTCTGAGGGCCTCGGGATGAACACTGAAGCTTTCTTT.

The chain has TRBV25-1 and TRBJ1-2; unclear D gene. V dropped 2 bases and J dropped 5 bases, with 12 bases sitting between them. Germline V lookup: CDR1 MGHDK, CDR2 SYGVNS. The CDR3 has 14 residues. CDR3 region: CASSEKGQLYGYTF. CDR3 coding DNA: TGTGCCAGCAGTGAAAAGGGCCAACTTTATGGCTACACCTTC.

This rearrangement joins TRBV5-8 to TRBJ1-5; 7 bases line up with TRBD1. The CDR3 sequence is 16 residues long. J lost 3 bases, V lost 2 bases, and 8 bases had no gene match. Looked up from germline, CDR1 is SGHTS and CDR2 is YDEGEE. In nucleotides, the CDR3 is TGTGCCAGCAGCTTAGGGGACAGAGCCTTCAATCAGCCCCAGCATTTT. Protein sequence: CASSLGDRAFNQPQHF.

The chain couples TRBV6-5 to TRBJ2-3; maybe TRBD1 (6 bases). The ends were cut back, 6 bases at V and 3 bases at J, with 13 bases in the middle. The germline gives CDR1 MNHEY, CDR2 SVGAGI. The CDR3 has 14 amino acids. For the CDR3, the DNA is TGTGCCAGCAGGGGGGCAGGGTGGACAGATACGCAGTATTTT. As protein: CASRGAGWTDTQYF.

V usage is TRBV7-3 and J usage is TRBJ2-1; D perhaps matches TRBD1 (7 bases). Looked up from germline, CDR1 is SGHTA and CDR2 is FQGTGA. The CDR3 extends over 15 amino acids. Trimming stripped 1 base from V and 5 bases from J, with 12 bases between. The CDR3: CASSLNRGGNNEQFF. The DNA for the CDR3 is TGTGCCAGCAGCTTAAACAGGGGAGGAAACAATGAGCAGTTCTTC. Based on the CDR3 plus reference TRBV7-3 and TRBJ2-1, the full variable domain is GAGVSQTPSNKVTEKGKYVELRCDPISGHTALYWYRQSLGQGPEFLIYFQGTGAADDSGLPNDRFFAVRPEGSVSTLKIQRTERGDSAVYLCASSLNRGGNNEQFFGPGTRLTVL.

The chain is built from TRBV6-5 and TRBJ1-1, with D maybe TRBD1 (6 bases). The CDR3 sequence is 15 residues long. The V end lost 6 bases, the J end lost 1 base, and 15 bases lay between the germline ends. Germline assignment: CDR1 MNHEY and CDR2 SVGAGI. The CDR3 DNA reads as TGTGCCAGCAGGCGGGACATAGTCGGGAACACTGAAGCTTTCTTT. The encoded protein is CASRRDIVGNTEAFF.

V gene TRBV25-1 combines with J gene TRBJ1-2, with a weak D call TRBD1 (6 bases). The CDR3 has 15 amino acids. The V and J ends lost 5 bases and 5 bases respectively, with 18 bases between them. Germline V CDR1 and CDR2: MGHDK, SYGVNS. The CDR3 reads CASSPIRDTGYGYTF. The CDR3 DNA reads TGTGCCAGCAGTCCGATTCGGGACACGGGGTATGGCTACACCTTC.

J is TRBJ1-2 and V is TRBV3-1 (or the pseudogene TRBV3-2), with a possible D match to TRBD1 (6 bases). CDR1 and CDR2 from the germline V gene are LGHDT and YNNKEL (reference sequence). The V and J ends lost 1 base and 6 bases respectively, with 15 bases between them. The CDR3 is made up of 15 amino acids. CDR3 loop: CASSQVGRQGHGYTF. The CDR3 nucleotides read TGTGCCAGCAGCCAAGTCGGTAGGCAGGGGCATGGCTACACCTTC.

The rearrangement joins TRBV24-1 to TRBJ1-1, with D maybe TRBD1 (6 bases). The CDR3 is 14 residues long. Germline V lookup: CDR1 KGHDR, CDR2 SFDVKD. The V end was cut by 9 bases, the J end by 0 bases, with 13 bases between. This CDR3 is CATSNGQLNTEAFF. In DNA form, the CDR3 reads TGTGCCACCTCAAACGGACAGTTGAACACTGAAGCTTTCTTT.

About this clone: Mismatch with germline at one junction end may stem from a read error. V and J are TRBV12-3 or TRBV12-4 and TRBJ1-2; maybe TRBD1 (5 bases). This CDR3 spans 13 amino acids. The CDR3 loop is CASSYRQFYDYTF. CDR3 nucleotides: TGTGCCAGCAGTTACCGACAGTTTTATGACTACACCTTC.

This clone came up once. V gene TRBV7-2 combines with J gene TRBJ1-2, with TRBD1 as a possible D gene (6 bases). CDR1 and CDR2 from the germline V gene are SGHTA and FQGNSA. The CDR3 totals 14 residues. Between the trimmed V and J ends, which lost 5 bases and 2 bases, there was a span of 12 bases. CDR3 in amino acids: CASSLGGPNYGYTF. CDR3 DNA: TGTGCCAGCAGCCTCGGGGGCCCCAACTATGGCTACACCTTC. The full variable domain, its missing parts supplied by reference TRBV7-2 and TRBJ1-2, is GAGVSQSPSNKVTEKGKDVELRCDPISGHTALYWYRQSLGQGLEFLIYFQGNSAPDKSGLPSDRFSAERTGGSVSTLTIQRTQQEDSAVYLCASSLGGPNYGYTFGSGTRLTVV.

This sequence joins TRBV19 and TRBJ2-1, with TRBD1 identical over 8 bases. Germline CDR1 is LNHDA and CDR2 is SQIVND (reference sequence). The V segment lost 10 bases and the J segment 4 bases; nucleotides outside the gene matches: 12. The CDR3 loop spans 15 amino acids. The CDR3 spells CATSPGQGAYNEQFF. CDR3 DNA sequence: TGTGCCACCAGCCCGGGTCAGGGGGCTTACAATGAGCAGTTCTTC.

Here the CDR3 DNA reads TGTGCCAGCAGCCAGACGACGAATGAGCAGTTCTTC. Its translation is CASSQTTNEQFF. V gene TRBV3-1 (or the pseudogene TRBV3-2) combines with J gene TRBJ2-1; D gene uncertain. CDR3 length equals 12 residues. Germline CDR1 is LGHDT and CDR2 is YNNKEL (reference sequence). The V and J ends lost 3 bases and 7 bases respectively, with 7 bases between them.

The chain combines TRBV25-1 with TRBJ2-5, with D possibly TRBD1 on 5 matching bases. The CDR3 length is 12 residues. Trimming removed 6 bases at V and 5 bases at J, with 10 bases between. Germline-derived CDR1 and CDR2 are MGHDK and SYGVNS. The CDR3 loop is CASRSGLETQYF. CDR3 bases: TGTGCCAGCAGATCAGGGTTGGAGACCCAGTACTTC. The complete variable domain, with remaining parts taken from reference TRBV25-1 and TRBJ2-5, reads EADIYQTPRYLVIGTGKKITLECSQTMGHDKMYWYQQDPGMELHLIHYSYGVNSTEKGDLSSESTVSRIRTEHFPLTLESARPSHTSQYLCASRSGLETQYFGPGTRLLVL.

The rearrangement links TRBV21-1 to TRBJ2-7; the table calls TRBD1, which could not be checked here. TRBV21-1 is a documented pseudogene. The CDR3 has 13 residues. The CDR3 nucleotides are TGTGCCATCCGGACAGAGAGCTCCTACGAGCAGTACTTC. Its protein is CAIRTESSYEQYF.

The V call is TRBV11-3, the J call TRBJ1-5; TRBD1 matches at 9 bases. The germline V gene encodes CDR1 SGHNT and CDR2 YENEEA. The length of the CDR3 is 14 residues. The V and J ends lost 2 bases and 5 bases, in that order; junction bases with no gene match: 1. As DNA, the CDR3 is TGTGCCAGCAGCTTAAGGACAGGGGATCAGCCCCAGCATTTT. This gives the protein CASSLRTGDQPQHF.

This rearrangement joins TRBV7-2 to TRBJ2-1; TRBD2 is a possible D gene (6 bases). V gave up 3 bases and J gave up 4 bases, with 13 bases separating them. This CDR3 contains 15 residues. Per germline, CDR1 SGHTA and CDR2 FQGNSA. In nucleotides, the CDR3 is TGTGCCAGCAGCTTGGGACCCGGAGGGTACAATGAGCAGTTCTTC. Protein sequence: CASSLGPGGYNEQFF.

The chain combines TRBV7-9 with TRBJ2-1; 9 bases are shared with TRBD1. Germline V lookup: CDR1 SEHNR, CDR2 FQNEAQ (reference sequence). V trimming: 5 bases; J trimming: 3 bases; junction bases outside the gene matches: 5. The CDR3 spans 15 residues. In DNA form, the CDR3 reads TGTGCCAGCAGCAGAGCGGGACAGGGCTACAATGAGCAGTTCTTC. Residues: CASSRAGQGYNEQFF.